What follows are 20 T cell receptor beta chains derived from one specimen sequenced in a study of blood T cell repertoires in COVID-19. The assay was immunoSEQ multiplex PCR, and TCRdb's table has in-frame clones only and misses some. Of fewer than 200,000 clones listed, roughly 84% are singletons. What was sequenced was PBMCs or T cells enriched from blood (not recorded which). The receptors here all came from a woman between 25 and 40 years old who had been exposed to COVID-19.

This chain links TRBV27 with TRBJ1-3, with D unclear. V was clipped by 2 bases and J by 2 bases, with 7 bases between them. CDR1 and CDR2 from the germline V gene are MNHEY and SMNVEV (reference sequence). The CDR3 has 14 residues. In DNA, the CDR3 is TGTGCCAGCAGTTTACGAGGGCCTGGAAACACCATATATTTT. Its translation is CASSLRGPGNTIYF.

The chain couples TRBV9 to TRBJ2-3, with 10 bases lining up with TRBD2. Germline loops: CDR1 SGDLS, CDR2 YYNGEE. Trimming took 0 bases from V and 2 from J; bases not matched to a gene: 6. This CDR3 contains 17 residues. The DNA of the CDR3 is TGTGCCAGCAGCGTAGCTACTAGCGGGGTCACCACAGATACGCAGTATTTT. This gives the protein CASSVATSGVTTDTQYF.

The J gene is TRBJ2-7, the V gene TRBV5-6, with D possibly TRBD2 on 6 matching bases. This CDR3 has 14 residues. CDR1 SGHDT and CDR2 YYEEEE come from the germline V gene. Trimming left V 4 bases short and J 1 base short, with 12 bases between. DNA for the CDR3: TGTGCCAGCAGCCCTGGAGGAGGGTCCTACGAGCAGTACTTC. Encoded protein: CASSPGGGSYEQYF.

This chain connects TRBV10-3 to TRBJ2-7; 9 bases are shared with TRBD2. Unmatched junction bases numbered 19, after V lost 3 bases and J lost 10 bases. This CDR3 contains 17 residues. The germline V gene encodes CDR1 ENHRY and CDR2 SYGVKD. This CDR3 is CAISDGHSGGPPTSQYF. The CDR3 DNA sequence: TGTGCCATCAGTGATGGACATAGCGGGGGACCACCTACGAGCCAGTACTTC.

The chain combines TRBV5-8 with TRBJ2-3; possibly TRBD1 for D (5 bases). From germline, CDR1 is SGHTS and CDR2 YDEGEE. The CDR3 is 15 amino acids. V shed 1 base and J shed 6 bases, with 15 bases lying between them. The CDR3 DNA is TGTGCCAGCAGCTTGCAGGGCAGGGAAACTGATACGCAGTATTTT. Amino acids: CASSLQGRETDTQYF.

The gene calls are TRBV5-4 and TRBJ2-7; D might be TRBD1 (6 bases). CDR3 length equals 16 residues. Germline V lookup: CDR1 SGHNT, CDR2 YYREEE (reference sequence). The ends were cut back, 3 bases at V and 0 bases at J, with 16 bases in the middle. The CDR3 DNA reads as TGTGCCAGCAGCTCCGAAGACAGGTCTAGCTCCTACGAGCAGTACTTC. This gives the protein CASSSEDRSSSYEQYF.

J is TRBJ1-2 and V is TRBV4-1, with D perhaps matching TRBD1 (5 bases). Germline values: CDR1 MGHRA, CDR2 YSYEKL. The CDR3 is made up of 17 amino acids. V shed 0 bases and J shed 4 bases, with 18 bases lying between them. In nucleotides, the CDR3 is TGCGCCAGCAGCCAAGATTTGGATGCAGGGTTGTTCTATGGCTACACCTTC. Its protein product is CASSQDLDAGLFYGYTF.

This clone was seen just once. The CDR3 region has the DNA TGCGCCAGCAGCCAAAGGACTGGGAACTATGGCTACACCTTC. Translating it yields CASSQRTGNYGYTF. V usage is TRBV4-1 and J usage is TRBJ1-2; unclear D gene. Germline CDR1 is MGHRA and CDR2 is YSYEKL. V lost 2 bases, J lost 2 bases, and 9 bases lay in between. The CDR3 consists of 14 residues.

A word on this clone: One end of the junction fails to match germline, which may point to a read error. The gene calls are TRBV7-8 and TRBJ2-7, with D possibly matching TRBD2 (6 bases). The length of the CDR3 is 17 residues. CDR1 and CDR2 from the germline V gene are SGHVS and FQNEAQ. CDR3 in DNA: TGTGCCAGCAGCTTTGGGGCAACACGGGACTTCTCCTTCGAGCAGTACTTC. Residues: CASSFGATRDFSFEQYF. The entire variable domain, with the rest obtained from reference TRBV7-8 and TRBJ2-7, is as follows: GAGVSQSPRYKVAKRGQDVALRCDPISGHVSLFWYQQALGQGPEFLTYFQNEAQLDKSGLPSDRFFAERPEGSVSTLKIQRTQQEDSAVYLCASSFGATRDFSFEQYFGPGTRLTVT.

The chain carries TRBV6-6 and TRBJ2-7, with 10 bases aligning to TRBD1. CDR3 length: 14 residues. Germline-derived CDR1 and CDR2 are MNHNY and SVGAGI (reference sequence). V lost 6 bases, J lost 4 bases, and 6 bases stayed unmatched. The CDR3 sequence is CASSHRDRGYEQYF. In DNA form, the CDR3 reads TGTGCCAGCAGCCACCGGGACAGGGGTTACGAGCAGTACTTC.

CDR3 nucleotide sequence: TGCGCCAGCAGCCAAATCGAGGGTCCCTACGTGGAGCAGTACTTC. Encoded protein: CASSQIEGPYVEQYF. This chain uses TRBV4-1 with TRBJ2-7, with a tentative D call TRBD2 (5 bases). Germline V lookup: CDR1 MGHRA, CDR2 YSYEKL. V was trimmed by 2 bases and J by 7 bases, leaving 18 bases between them. CDR3 length: 15 amino acids.

This clone was seen just once. V is TRBV13 and J is TRBJ2-4; TRBD1 matches 10 bases. The CDR3 is 18 residues long. CDR1 is PRHDT and CDR2 is FYEKMQ in the germline V gene (reference sequence). V was clipped by 5 bases and J by 2 bases; unmatched bases: 12. The CDR3 region is CASSPKIDRGRPKNIQYF. The CDR3 region has the DNA TGTGCCAGCAGCCCTAAGATAGACAGGGGGCGGCCCAAAAACATTCAGTACTTC. Together with reference TRBV13 and TRBJ2-4, the CDR3 gives the full variable domain: AAGVIQSPRHLIKEKRETATLKCYPIPRHDTVYWYQQGPGQDPQFLISFYEKMQSDKGSIPDRFSAQQFSDYHSELNMSSLELGDSALYFCASSPKIDRGRPKNIQYFGAGTRLSVL.

The chain carries TRBV15 and TRBJ2-6, with 8 nucleotides matching TRBD2. After removal of 2 bases from V and 0 bases from J, the junction contained 15 bases not matched to a gene. There are 21 residues in the CDR3. Germline lookup yields CDR1 LNHNV and CDR2 YYDKDF (reference sequence). The chain's CDR3 is CATSRPPLQAGESSGANVLTF. CDR3 DNA: TGTGCCACCAGCAGACCGCCCCTTCAAGCGGGGGAAAGCTCTGGGGCCAACGTCCTGACTTTC.

With regard to this clone: This CDR3 is also generated by other DNA sequences in the sample. The chain links TRBV5-1 to TRBJ1-5; D remains ambiguous. The CDR3 extends over 15 amino acids. V gave up 0 bases and J gave up 4 bases, with 11 bases separating them. The germline gives CDR1 SGHRS, CDR2 YFSETQ. CDR3 residues: CASSLASGGNQPQHF. CDR3 DNA: TGCGCCAGCAGCTTGGCCTCGGGTGGTAATCAGCCCCAGCATTTT. Drawing the rest from reference TRBV5-1 and TRBJ1-5, the complete variable domain is KAGVTQTPRYLIKTRGQQVTLSCSPISGHRSVSWYQQTPGQGLQFLFEYFSETQRNKGNFPGRFSGRQFSNSRSEMNVSTLELGDSALYLCASSLASGGNQPQHFGDGTRLSIL.

This clone was observed a handful of times. For the CDR3, the DNA is TGTGCCAGCAGCCCCAAATCGAGGAACACTGAAGCTTTCTTT. It is translated as CASSPKSRNTEAFF. V is TRBV11-2 and J is TRBJ1-1, with no clear D. The CDR3 is made up of 14 amino acids. V was pared by 5 bases and J by 1 base, with 11 bases between. The germline gives CDR1 SGHAT, CDR2 FQNNGV.

This chain connects TRBV7-9 to TRBJ1-2, with D perhaps TRBD1 (5 bases). This CDR3 is built from 12 residues. The germline gives CDR1 SEHNR, CDR2 FQNEAQ (reference sequence). The V and J ends lost 1 base and 11 bases respectively, with 11 bases between them. CDR3 sequence (DNA): TGTGCCAGCAGCTTAGAGGGGCCAACTTACACCTTC. Translating it yields CASSLEGPTYTF.

The rearrangement links TRBV19 to TRBJ1-4, with D unclear. CDR1 LNHDA and CDR2 SQIVND come from the germline V gene (reference sequence). V shed 5 bases and J shed 3 bases, with 16 bases lying between them. This CDR3 has 16 amino acids. CDR3 bases: TGTGCCAGTAGTTCCGCTTCGTGGGGAGCTAATGAAAAACTGTTTTTT. This sequence encodes CASSSASWGANEKLFF.

The genes are TRBV10-3 and TRBJ1-1, with 9 bases matching TRBD1. The germline CDR1 and CDR2 sequences are ENHRY and SYGVKD. The CDR3 is made up of 14 amino acids. J gave up 0 bases and V 4 bases, and 0 bases lay outside the gene matches. CDR3 in amino acids: CAISGDRVNTEAFF. The CDR3 bases are TGTGCCATCAGTGGGGACAGGGTGAACACTGAAGCTTTCTTT.

The gene calls are TRBV6-5 and TRBJ1-1; 11 positions agree with TRBD1. With V trimmed by 0 bases and J by 8 bases, 8 bases remained unmatched. This CDR3 region has 16 residues. From germline, CDR1 is MNHEY and CDR2 SVGAGI. CDR3 region: CASSYSVSGQGAEAFF. CDR3 DNA: TGTGCCAGCAGTTACTCTGTGTCCGGACAGGGGGCGGAAGCTTTCTTT.

The rearrangement joins TRBV2 to TRBJ2-3; D call uncertain. Germline loops: CDR1 SNHLY, CDR2 FYNNEI. Between the trimmed V and J ends, which lost 5 bases and 3 bases, there was a span of 6 bases. The CDR3 totals 12 residues. CDR3 protein: CASSPATDTQYF. The CDR3 DNA reads as TGTGCCAGCAGTCCAGCGACAGATACGCAGTATTTT. Based on the CDR3 plus reference TRBV2 and TRBJ2-3, the full variable domain is EPEVTQTPSHQVTQMGQEVILRCVPISNHLYFYWYRQILGQKVEFLVSFYNNEISEKSEIFDDQFSVERPDGSNFTLKIRSTKLEDSAMYFCASSPATDTQYFGPGTRLTVL.